This passage covers 5 T cell receptor beta chains from one sample sequenced in a study of human T cells and chemical hapten exposure. Described time point: patch test 3, about 24 weeks after DPC sensitization. The treatment here: therapeutic diphenylcyclopropenone sensitization with weekly scalp DPC. From the RACE reads, TCRdb called clonotypes with MiXCR, one entry per CDR3 protein. The sample has around 200,000 distinct CDR3 sequences, around a quarter seen once. Sequencing was performed on whole blood, taken in connection with sensitization to the hapten diphenylcyclopropenone (DPC). The source is a woman aged 40-49 years with alopecia areata. Some clones in this sample may be carry-over from other donors' samples.

This clonotype was counted a few times. The V call is TRBV7-9, the J call TRBJ2-3; possible D gene TRBD2, 5 bases. Trimming stripped 8 bases from V and 5 bases from J, with 11 bases between. Germline assignment: CDR1 SEHNR and CDR2 FQNEAQ (reference sequence). CDR3 length: 12 amino acids. The CDR3: CASLQAGDTQYF. DNA for the CDR3: TGTGCCAGCCTCCAGGCGGGAGATACGCAGTATTTT.

This clonotype was seen a few times. J is TRBJ2-1 and V is TRBV12-3 or TRBV12-4; D perhaps matches TRBD2 (6 bases). The V gene lost 6 bases and the J gene lost 7 bases, with 19 bases spanning the gap. The length of the CDR3 is 15 residues. CDR3 in DNA: TGTGCCAGCAGCCCCGGCCCCCTGGGAGGTAATGAGCAGTTCTTC. Its translation is CASSPGPLGGNEQFF.

Here the CDR3 DNA reads TGTGCCAGCAGCGTAGGAGCGGAGAGCTCCTACAATGAGCAGTTCTTC. This encodes CASSVGAESSYNEQFF. The V and J genes are TRBV9 and TRBJ2-1; D possibly corresponds to TRBD2 (5 bases). The V gene's germline CDR1 is SGDLS and CDR2 YYNGEE. Trimming removed 0 bases from V and 0 bases from J, with 10 bases in between. The CDR3 spans 16 residues.

In its sample, this clonotype was seen a few times. V usage is TRBV28 and J usage is TRBJ2-1; 9 bases align to TRBD2. The V and J ends lost 5 bases and 8 bases, in that order; junction bases with no gene match: 1. The V gene's germline CDR1 is MDHEN and CDR2 SYDVKM. The CDR3 runs to 12 residues. This CDR3 reads CASSQREDEQFF. The CDR3 nucleotides are TGTGCCAGCAGTCAGCGGGAGGATGAGCAGTTCTTC.

The sample holds a few counts of this clonotype. The V gene is TRBV9, the J gene TRBJ2-3; 15 bases are shared with TRBD2. The CDR3 length is 18 residues. Looked up from germline, CDR1 is SGDLS and CDR2 is YYNGEE. Trimming cost V 2 bases and J 4 bases; bases outside gene matches: 8. CDR3 DNA: TGTGCCAGCAGCGTCGCCGGGACTAGCGGGAGGAGGCCAGATACGCAGTATTTT. Encoded protein: CASSVAGTSGRRPDTQYF.